This is a list of T cell receptor beta chains from one sample in a study of T cell responses to AZD1222 COVID-19 vaccine. Generated by immunoSEQ multiplex PCR, the TCRdb table keeps only in-frame clones and is missing some. The sample consists of 90,000 to 140,000 clones, around 89% of them appearing once. This material consisted of peripheral blood, taken on day 0 of AZD1222 vaccination. The receptors stem from an adult in good health. Both conserved end residues are part of each CDR3. Fields, in order: D gene, V gene, J gene, clone size, CDR3 DNA, CDR3 protein. A D gene is named only where the DNA matches it firmly. Where a row states a size, it is once, few, many or the class of an expanded clone; other rows omit it.

>TRBD1|TRBV5-1|TRBJ1-3|NA
TGCGCCAGCAGCGTAGGGGGCGGTGGAAACACCATATATTTT
CASSVGGGGNTIYF
>NA|TRBV7-3|TRBJ2-2|NA
TGTGCCAGCAGCCCCATAGTGGGACACCCCGGGGAGCTGTTTTTT
CASSPIVGHPGELFF
>NA|TRBV5-4|TRBJ2-7|NA
TGTGCCAGCAGCTTGGACTCCTCCGAGCAGTACTTC
CASSLDSSEQYF
>NA|TRBV11-3|TRBJ2-5|NA
TGTGCCAGCAGCTTAGGTGTTGGTCGCCCCCAGTACTTC
CASSLGVGRPQYF
>NA|TRBV19|TRBJ1-5|once
TGTGCCAGTCTGAGTGAGTTGGACAGTAGCCTTTGGGCCCAGCATTTT
CASLSELDSSLWAQHF
>NA|TRBV15|TRBJ1-3|NA
TGTGCCACCAGCAGAGATCGGGTGGGAAACACCATATATTTT
CATSRDRVGNTIYF
>NA|TRBV19|TRBJ1-6|NA
TGTGCCAGTACCCTACAGGGTGGTAATTCACCCCTCCACTTT
CASTLQGGNSPLHF
>NA|TRBV28|TRBJ2-7|NA
TGTGCCAGCAGTTGGCCTCGAGCCTACGAGCAGTACTTC
CASSWPRAYEQYF
>NA|TRBV9|TRBJ2-5|NA
TGTGCCAGCAGCCCATGGGACTCTCAAGAGACCCAGTACTTC
CASSPWDSQETQYF
>NA|TRBV5-8|TRBJ2-7|NA
TGTGCCAGCAGCTTGCGCCAGGGATTCTCCTACGAGCAGTACTTC
CASSLRQGFSYEQYF
>NA|TRBV11-2|TRBJ2-2|NA
TGTGCCAGCAGCATCGATACCGGGGAGCTGTTTTTT
CASSIDTGELFF
>TRBD1|TRBV2|TRBJ1-4|NA
TGTGCCAGCAGTCTAACCCGGGACAGTACCAGAAAACTGTTTTTT
CASSLTRDSTRKLFF
>TRBD1|TRBV6-4|TRBJ2-1|once
TGTGCCAGCAGTGAGGGAACAGGGGGCCCCAATGAGCAGTTCTTC
CASSEGTGGPNEQFF
>NA|TRBV10-3|TRBJ1-2|NA
TGTGCCATCAGTGCCGAACAGGGAGGAGTCGGCTACACCTTC
CAISAEQGGVGYTF
>TRBD2|TRBV2|TRBJ2-1|NA
TGTGCCAGCACGAAGCGGGAGGAGCAGTTCTTC
CASTKREEQFF
>NA|TRBV9|TRBJ2-2|NA
TGTGCCAGCACCAATAGGAAAGGGGAGGTGAACACCGGGGAGCTGTTTTTT
CASTNRKGEVNTGELFF
>TRBD1|TRBV27|TRBJ1-2|NA
TGTGCCAGCAGTTTATTGACAGGGGACGGCTACACCTTC
CASSLLTGDGYTF
>TRBD1|TRBV6-5|TRBJ2-1|few
TGTGCCAGCAGAGCCGGGACAGGAGGGAATGAGCAGTTCTTC
CASRAGTGGNEQFF
>NA|TRBV6-2/TRBV6-3|TRBJ2-1|NA
TGTGCCAGCAGTTACCTCCTATTCATTGGCGGAGCTAACAATGAGCAGTTCTTC
CASSYLLFIGGANNEQFF
>NA|TRBV19|TRBJ1-5|NA
TGTGCCAGTAGTATTCTCGGCAGAGGGGCCAATCAGCCCCAGCATTTT
CASSILGRGANQPQHF
>NA|TRBV15|TRBJ2-7|NA
TGTGCCACCAGCAGAGATTTAACGGGACGGATATACGAGCAGTACTTC
CATSRDLTGRIYEQYF
>NA|TRBV5-1|TRBJ1-2|NA
TGCGCCAGCAGCTTGATCGGGGGCGAAAGCGGCTACACCTTC
CASSLIGGESGYTF
>TRBD2|TRBV7-6|TRBJ2-1|NA
TGTGCCAGCAGCCCGGGACTAGCGGGAGTCGGCGAGCAGTTCTTC
CASSPGLAGVGEQFF
>NA|TRBV11-3|TRBJ2-6|NA
TGTGCCAGCACTTCCGGGGTCATGGATTACTCTGGGGCCAACGTCCTGACTTTC
CASTSGVMDYSGANVLTF
>TRBD2|TRBV19|TRBJ2-1|NA
TGTGCCAGTAGTCTCTCGGGACTAGTGGGGGATGAGCAGTTCTTC
CASSLSGLVGDEQFF
>NA|TRBV7-9|TRBJ2-5|NA
TGTGCCAGCAGCTCCAACGGGGAGACCTTCCAAGAGACCCAGTACTTC
CASSSNGETFQETQYF
>TRBD1|TRBV6-2/TRBV6-3|TRBJ1-5|NA
TGTGCCAGCAGTTCCCGGGACAGGGGGTTTGTAGGCAATCAGCCCCAGCATTTT
CASSSRDRGFVGNQPQHF
>TRBD2|TRBV3-1/TRBV3-2|TRBJ2-3|NA
TGTGCCAGCAGCCAAGATCTGGGACTAGCGGGGAACACAGATACGCAGTATTTT
CASSQDLGLAGNTDTQYF
>TRBD1|TRBV27|TRBJ2-3|NA
TGTGCCAGCAGTTCCTCTCCGGGACAGGGGAGCACAGATACGCAGTATTTT
CASSSSPGQGSTDTQYF
>NA|TRBV19|TRBJ1-1|NA
TGTGCCAGTGGGGACCTGAACACTGAAGCTTTCTTT
CASGDLNTEAFF
>TRBD2|TRBV14|TRBJ2-2|NA
TGTGCCAGCAGCCAAGATGTGCTAGCGGAATACACCGGGGAGCTGTTTTTT
CASSQDVLAEYTGELFF
>TRBD1|TRBV6-2/TRBV6-3|TRBJ1-5|NA
TGTGCCAGCAGTTACACAGGAGACAGGGGCTGGCAGCCCCAGCATTTT
CASSYTGDRGWQPQHF
>NA|TRBV7-8|TRBJ1-3|NA
TGTGCCAGCAGCTTAATCGCAGGGCCAGGAAACACCATATATTTT
CASSLIAGPGNTIYF
>NA|TRBV27|TRBJ1-6|NA
TGTGCCAGCAGTTTACTAGGGGAGTATAATTCACCCCTCCACTTT
CASSLLGEYNSPLHF
>NA|TRBV6-5|TRBJ2-3|NA
TGTGCCAGCAGGGTATCTAGCACAGATACGCAGTATTTT
CASRVSSTDTQYF
>NA|TRBV7-9|TRBJ2-7|few
TGTGCCAGCGGGGACTTTTACGAGCAGTACTTC
CASGDFYEQYF
>NA|TRBV9|TRBJ2-1|NA
TGTGCCAGCAGCCGCCGGGGGAACTACAATGAGCAGTTCTTC
CASSRRGNYNEQFF
>TRBD1|TRBV4-1|TRBJ2-7|NA
TGCGCCAGCAGCCAGTCCGGGACAGGCTCCTACGAGCAGTACTTC
CASSQSGTGSYEQYF
>NA|TRBV11-3|TRBJ2-1|NA
TGTGCCAGCAGCTTAGACTCGGGAGATAAGCAGTTCTTC
CASSLDSGDKQFF
>TRBD1|TRBV28|TRBJ1-6|NA
TGTGCCACCCTACCGGGACAGGGGACTTCACCCCTCCACTTT
CATLPGQGTSPLHF
>TRBD1|TRBV10-3|TRBJ1-1|NA
TGTGCCACGAGGGACAGCACTACCATGAACACTGAAGCTTTCTTT
CATRDSTTMNTEAFF
>NA|TRBV28|TRBJ1-4|NA
TGTGCCAGCATCGGACGGGGAGGGGAAAAACTGTTTTTT
CASIGRGGEKLFF
>NA|TRBV29-1|TRBJ2-1|NA
TGCAGCGTTGAAGGCCCCCTCGGTATCGGTGAGCAGTTCTTC
CSVEGPLGIGEQFF
>TRBD1|TRBV4-1|TRBJ2-1|NA
TGCGCCAGCAGCGCCACTTGGGCGGGACAGGGCTACAATGAGCAGTTCTTC
CASSATWAGQGYNEQFF
>NA|TRBV7-8|TRBJ2-1|NA
TGTGCCAGCAGCTTAGCCACCCCTAATGAGCAGTTCTTC
CASSLATPNEQFF
>NA|TRBV15|TRBJ2-1|NA
TGTGCCACCAGCAGAGATCGTGGACTAATGACGGGTGAGCAGTTCTTC
CATSRDRGLMTGEQFF
>TRBD1|TRBV15|TRBJ2-3|NA
TGTGCCACCAGCAGGTTTCGACAGGGGGCTAGCACAGATACGCAGTATTTT
CATSRFRQGASTDTQYF
>NA|TRBV20-1|TRBJ2-7|NA
TGCAGTGCTAGTAAGATGAGTCTCGAGCAGTACTTC
CSASKMSLEQYF
>TRBD2|TRBV5-1|TRBJ2-1|NA
TGCGCCAGCAGCTTGAGGACTAGCGGGACGGATGAGCAGTTCTTC
CASSLRTSGTDEQFF
>NA|TRBV14|TRBJ1-1|NA
TGTGCCAGCAGAACCCTGGGCACTGAAGCTTTCTTT
CASRTLGTEAFF
>NA|TRBV5-1|TRBJ2-1|NA
TGCGCCAGCAGCGTGGGATACAATGAGCAGTTCTTC
CASSVGYNEQFF
>NA|TRBV27|TRBJ1-1|NA
TGTGCCAGCAGTTTATTCTCGGGGGAAGCTTTCTTT
CASSLFSGEAFF
>NA|TRBV11-2|TRBJ2-5|NA
TGTGCCAGCAGCTTAACGTCCGGACAAGAGACCCAGTACTTC
CASSLTSGQETQYF
>NA|TRBV2|TRBJ1-6|NA
TGTGCCAGCAGGTTTTATAATTCACCCCTCCACTTT
CASRFYNSPLHF